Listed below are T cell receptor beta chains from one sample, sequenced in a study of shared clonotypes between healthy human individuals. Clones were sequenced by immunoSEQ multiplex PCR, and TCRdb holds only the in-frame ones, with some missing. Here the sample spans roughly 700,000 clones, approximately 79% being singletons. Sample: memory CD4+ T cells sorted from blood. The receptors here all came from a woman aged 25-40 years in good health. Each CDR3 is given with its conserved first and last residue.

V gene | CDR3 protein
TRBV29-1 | CSVDSSGSGDTQYF
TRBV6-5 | CASSRQGSAEAFF
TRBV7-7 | CASSAKQGPSYEQYF
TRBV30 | CAWSAAGTGSPEQYF
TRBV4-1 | CASSQVRNHNEQFF
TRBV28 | CATNYRLAGGGNEQFF
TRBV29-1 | CSVEVSGAGTGELFF
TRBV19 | CASSVETGTGGNQPQHF
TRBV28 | CASSSPGAAGANVLTF
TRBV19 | CASSGTGRVQPQHF
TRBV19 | CASRGSGRANSYNEQFF
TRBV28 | CASSQLGNYGYTF
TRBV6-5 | CASSPTSGSAETQYF
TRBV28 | CVTARSSTDTQYF
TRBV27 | CASSSDGQVKGQPQHF
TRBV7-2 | CASSIRTSGITDTQYF
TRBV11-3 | CASSVRASGTDTQYF
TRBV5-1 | CASSLGDRGGNTEAFF
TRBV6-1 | CASSGTVMETQYF
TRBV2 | CASSEREGVQYF
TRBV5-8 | CASNAPGLEGYEQYF
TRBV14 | CASSPRRGLTDTQYF
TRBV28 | CASSSFDGVGEKLFF
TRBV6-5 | CASSYSRGDNQPQHF
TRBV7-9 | CASSNYRTGELFF
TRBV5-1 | CASSDQTGEEQYF
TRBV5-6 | CASSFDSGNTIYF
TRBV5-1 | CASSFGTSGSGGSYNEQFF
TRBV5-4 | CASTRGLGPDEKLFF
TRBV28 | CASSGSRQGPSYEQYF
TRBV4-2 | CASSPETSGMNTGELFF
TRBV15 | CATSLRLAGTSTDTQYF
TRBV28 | CASSSVKTPYEQYF
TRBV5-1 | CASCPGLAINEQYF
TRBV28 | CASSLSNTETQYF
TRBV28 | CARAHPSGYEQYF
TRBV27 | CASKLRTSAYEQYF
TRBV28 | CASSLVTATEAFF
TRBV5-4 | CASSLKAVAAHEKLFF
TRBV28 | CASRESSYEQYF
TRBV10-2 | CASISHGATASTDTQYF
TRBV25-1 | CASSHGTSGGTDTQYF
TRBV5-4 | CASSEPLAGSYNEQFF
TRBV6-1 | CASSEFRSTEAFF
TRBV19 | CASSGQGGNTEAFF
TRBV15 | CATSRSPGLAGGPNIQYF
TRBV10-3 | CAISPLAVPYEQYF
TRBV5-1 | CASSLTGQALQPQHF
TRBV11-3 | CASSLAGMEQYF
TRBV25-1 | CASSEGGRGNNEQFF
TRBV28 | CASSLDMNTEAFF
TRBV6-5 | CASSSPLAGQDTQYF
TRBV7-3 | CASSLSHQETQYF
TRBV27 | CASSFGRSSYNEQFF
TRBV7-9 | CASSLTGLRGNTIYF
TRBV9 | CASSALPGGNTEAFF
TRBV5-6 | CASSQTGTGDDEQYF
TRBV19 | CASSIQATNEKLFF
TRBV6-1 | CASKASGRFEQFF